The rows below give T cell receptor beta chains drawn from one sample of a study of blood T cell repertoires in COVID-19. Using immunoSEQ multiplex PCR, the repertoire was profiled, and TCRdb retains in-frame clones only, with some absent. The sample shows 35,000 to 45,000 clones, roughly 90% of them seen only once. Material for sequencing was peripheral blood. The receptors come from a man aged 55 to 69 with acute or convalescent COVID-19. The CDR3 runs from the conserved cysteine through the conserved F or W. Fields, in order: clone size, J gene, V gene, CDR3 protein. Where a row states a size, it is once, few, many or the class of an expanded clone; other rows omit it.

NA | TRBJ2-5 | TRBV7-8 | CASSPTSGSFVTQYF
NA | TRBJ2-5 | TRBV11-2 | CASSQAQTQYF
NA | TRBJ1-3 | TRBV4-3 | CASSRNPGQDFDTIYF
NA | TRBJ2-3 | TRBV3-1/TRBV3-2 | CASSPSGSPDTQYF
NA | TRBJ2-5 | TRBV5-6 | CASSLGRGETQYF
NA | TRBJ2-1 | TRBV5-1 | CASSSAQGSGGVNEQFF
NA | TRBJ1-4 | TRBV6-5 | CASSYGQFNEKLFF
NA | TRBJ2-2 | TRBV2 | CASRVEGTGELFF
NA | TRBJ2-5 | TRBV19 | CASSPTRGETQYF
NA | TRBJ2-7 | TRBV6-5 | CASTPTGTGASEQYF
NA | TRBJ2-2 | TRBV9 | CASSVDPQYTGELFF
once | TRBJ2-1 | TRBV10-1 | CASSESTRQREQFF
NA | TRBJ1-1 | TRBV5-6 | CASSLGSTEAFF
once | TRBJ2-7 | TRBV14 | CASSPGAASYEQYF
NA | TRBJ2-2 | TRBV9 | CASSAEAAGELFF
NA | TRBJ2-6 | TRBV24-1 | CATSRGFSGANVLTF